This entry is about one T cell receptor beta chain. Its antigen remains undetermined. Base-call qualities are not available, and no considerably larger clone is one nucleotide away. The library came from the immunoSEQ multiplex PCR assay. In its TCRdb copy, this immuneACCESS table keeps in-frame sequences only and misses some clones. Where compared with another copy, unresolved V genes explain less than half of these, and the others have no known cause. The sample table lists 140,000 or so clones, roughly 90% of them with a count of one. The ten largest clones take up over 4.5% of the sample. V trim: 0 bases; J trim: 1 base; unmatched bases: 7. Including cysteine and phenylalanine, the CDR3 has 18 amino acids. Solely the CDR3 DNA is kept, with 54 bases framed from the first base. CDR1 and CDR2 were assigned from the germline V gene (reference sequence) as LNHDA and SQIVND. This sample is part of a study of control samples from healthy donors and cancer patients (dated by TCRdb to about 2020).

This sequence was found in a man under 40 in good health. The specimen sequenced was blood. The rearranged segments are TRBV19 and TRBJ1-5; 9 middle bases align to TRBD1. The CDR3 sequence is CASSIDGTGIRSNQPQHF. The DNA is TGTGCCAGTAGTATAGATGGGACAGGGATTAGGAGCAATCAGCCCCAGCATTTT.